The 16 T cell receptor beta chains in this list originate from one sample, sequenced in a study of T cells in Graves' hyperthyroidism and ophthalmopathy. Amplification yielded TCR beta CDR3 regions, with RNA transcripts as the source. An initial round of RT-PCR targeting the TCR CDR3 relied on the HTBI primer set. TCRdb independently ran MiXCR on the multiplex PCR reads; one entry per CDR3 protein. The data contain around 600,000 distinct CDR3 sequences, approximately 15% of them singletons. The specimen sequenced was blood. Receptors were obtained from a woman in her late teens or twenties with Graves' ophthalmopathy.

This sequence joins TRBV19 and TRBJ2-7; no clear D gene. CDR3 size: 13 residues. CDR1 and CDR2 from the germline V gene are LNHDA and SQIVND (reference sequence). Trimming stripped 5 bases from V and 3 bases from J, with 11 bases between. CDR3 sequence (DNA): TGTGCCAGTAGTGACCCCTGGAACTACGAGCAGTACTTC. Protein: CASSDPWNYEQYF.

This clonotype was observed at least ten times. The chain links TRBV18 to TRBJ2-3; D remains ambiguous. The CDR3 has 14 residues. V was cut by 3 bases and J by 0 bases, with 7 bases left in between. Looked up from germline, CDR1 is KGHSH and CDR2 is LQKENI. This CDR3 reads CASSPQDSTDTQYF. The CDR3 DNA reads TGTGCCAGCTCACCGCAAGATAGCACAGATACGCAGTATTTT.

This clonotype was seen repeatedly, ten times or more. CDR3 coding DNA: TGCAGTGCTAGTGTCCAGAGCGGGAGGGCCTACGAGCAGTACTTC. It specifies CSASVQSGRAYEQYF. The chain has TRBV20-1 and TRBJ2-7; TRBD2 matches 10 bases. Trimming at V came to 3 bases and at J to 2 bases, leaving 7 bases not matched to a gene. The CDR3 is 15 amino acids. Per the germline V gene, CDR1 is DFQATT and CDR2 is SNEGSKA (reference sequence).

This clonotype was counted only a few times. This sequence joins TRBV10-3 and TRBJ2-7; D is unclear. Trimming removed 10 bases at V and 3 bases at J, with 16 bases between. CDR1 is ENHRY, CDR2 SYGVKD, per germline. The CDR3 length is 13 residues. The CDR3 reads CATPGTDGYEQYF. For the CDR3, the DNA is TGTGCCACCCCTGGCACAGATGGCTACGAGCAGTACTTC.

The rearrangement uses TRBV6-4 and TRBJ1-2, with 8 positions matching TRBD1. The V and J ends lost 5 bases and 1 base, in that order; junction bases with no gene match: 6. CDR3 length: 15 residues. CDR1 and CDR2 (germline): MRHNA, SNTAGT. The CDR3 loop is CASSRDRSVNYGYTF. CDR3 DNA sequence: TGTGCCAGCAGTAGGGACAGGTCGGTTAACTATGGCTACACCTTC.

The chain links TRBV5-5 to TRBJ2-7; 11 bases are a match to TRBD1. The CDR3 runs 14 residues. Germline values: CDR1 SGHKS, CDR2 YYEKEE (reference sequence). Trimming at V came to 1 base and at J to 5 bases, leaving 2 bases not matched to a gene. The CDR3 protein is CASSLLGQGDEQYF. CDR3 DNA sequence: TGTGCCAGCAGCTTGTTGGGACAGGGGGACGAGCAGTACTTC.

This clonotype was seen many times. The CDR3 here is CSALSGREHEQYF. The CDR3 nucleotides are TGCAGTGCCCTATCCGGGAGAGAGCACGAGCAGTACTTC. V and J are TRBV20-1 and TRBJ2-7; the D gene is possibly TRBD2 (6 bases). CDR1 and CDR2 from the germline V gene are DFQATT and SNEGSKA (reference sequence). There are 13 residues in the CDR3. V dropped 6 bases and J dropped 5 bases, with 17 bases sitting between them.

The chain recombines TRBV12-3 or TRBV12-4 with TRBJ2-5; D is perhaps TRBD1 (5 bases). CDR3 length equals 16 residues. Trimming took 5 bases from V and 1 from J, leaving 17 bases between them. The chain's CDR3 is CASSQGGNQPQETQYF. CDR3 in DNA: TGTGCCAGCAGTCAGGGTGGCAATCAGCCCCAAGAGACCCAGTACTTC.

V usage is TRBV4-2 and J usage is TRBJ2-2; D not resolved. The germline CDR1 and CDR2 sequences are LGHNA and YNFKEQ. This CDR3 is built from 14 residues. V was shortened by 0 bases and J by 6 bases, with 8 bases between the two germline ends. The CDR3 DNA follows: TGTGCCAGCAGCCAAGATCGACCCTCCGGGGAGCTGTTTTTT. Translated, it gives CASSQDRPSGELFF.

This chain links TRBV19 with TRBJ2-6; D call uncertain. The CDR3 has 15 residues. The ends were cut back, 7 bases at V and 4 bases at J, with 14 bases in the middle. Germline CDR1 and CDR2: LNHDA and SQIVND (reference sequence). In DNA, the CDR3 is TGTGCCAGTAAGGACGGAGCTCTCGGGGCCAACGTCCTGACTTTC. This encodes CASKDGALGANVLTF. Drawing the rest from reference TRBV19 and TRBJ2-6, the complete variable domain is DGGITQSPKYLFRKEGQNVTLSCEQNLNHDAMYWYRQDPGQGLRLIYYSQIVNDFQKGDIAEGYSVSREKKESFPLTVTSAQKNPTAFYLCASKDGALGANVLTFGAGSRLTVL.

The chain employs TRBV4-1 and TRBJ2-5; tentative D call: TRBD2 (5 bases). Trimming removed 1 base at V and 5 bases at J, with 11 bases between. CDR3 length equals 14 residues. The germline V gene has CDR1 MGHRA and CDR2 YSYEKL. CDR3 DNA: TGCGCCAGCAGCCAAGGTGCTAGCTGGGAGACCCAGTACTTC. Protein: CASSQGASWETQYF.

As regards this clonotype: A clone one base away is much larger, so this may be a read error. The chain is built from TRBV6-1 and TRBJ2-7, with D unclear. V was trimmed by 7 bases and J by 3 bases, leaving 13 bases between them. Germline V gives CDR1 MNHNS, CDR2 SASEGT. This CDR3 has 13 amino acids. Written as DNA, the CDR3 is TGTGCCAGCACCTCATGGGCGGTCTACGAGCAGTACTTC. This encodes CASTSWAVYEQYF.

The rearrangement uses TRBV27 and TRBJ1-5, with 7 bases lining up with TRBD1. CDR1 is MNHEY, CDR2 SMNVEV, per germline (reference sequence). V lost 2 bases and J lost 5; bases outside the gene matches: 9. The CDR3 has 16 residues. The CDR3 region is CASSLNSRGGDQPQHF. CDR3 nucleotide sequence: TGTGCCAGCAGTTTAAATAGTAGAGGGGGCGATCAGCCCCAGCATTTT.

This clonotype showed up many times. The gene calls are TRBV5-6 and TRBJ1-5; D not certain. The germline CDR1 and CDR2 sequences are SGHDT and YYEEEE. V lost 4 bases and J 2 bases, leaving 7 bases between the germline ends. This CDR3 region has 13 residues. CDR3 in DNA: TGTGCCAGCAGCGGAGTTGGCAATCAGCCCCAGCATTTT. This translates into CASSGVGNQPQHF.

V and J are TRBV27 and TRBJ2-7, with unresolved D. Per the germline V gene, CDR1 is MNHEY and CDR2 is SMNVEV (reference sequence). V dropped 3 bases and J dropped 2 bases, with 11 bases sitting between them. The CDR3 extends over 14 amino acids. The CDR3: CASSFARRAYEQYF. The CDR3 DNA sequence: TGTGCCAGCAGTTTTGCCAGGCGAGCCTACGAGCAGTACTTC.

At least ten counts were recorded for this clonotype. The V gene is TRBV7-2, the J gene TRBJ2-1, with 11 bases lining up with TRBD2. V gave up 5 bases and J gave up 1 base; unmatched junction bases: 10. Looked up from germline, CDR1 is SGHTA and CDR2 is FQGNSA. This CDR3 region has 18 residues. The DNA for the CDR3 is TGTGCCAGCAGCCTAAAGGTGGGACTAGCGGCTTCCTACAATGAGCAGTTCTTC. Translating it yields CASSLKVGLAASYNEQFF.